These 24 T cell receptor beta chains were sequenced from one sample in a study of a mutant IDH1 vaccine in newly diagnosed glioma. These receptors' antigens are unknown. Described time point: week 35, safety follow-up. All doses held 300 ug of mutant IDH1 20-mer peptide, with topical imiquimod. Sequencing was performed with immunoSEQ multiplex PCR; in TCRdb, only in-frame clones are kept and a portion is missing. Altogether under 40,000 clones are present, roughly 86% being singletons, with the ten largest covering approximately 15%. The specimen was PBMCs, collected from a glioma patient whose treatment included an IDH1 peptide vaccine. These receptors all come from a man aged 25-45 years with glioma.

This clone was picked up one time. The rearrangement uses TRBV5-1 and TRBJ2-1; 10 bases are a match to TRBD1. Germline V gene lookup returns CDR1 SGHRS and CDR2 YFSETQ. The length of the CDR3 is 14 residues. V lost 7 bases to trimming and J lost 3 bases; unmatched junction nucleotides: 4. The CDR3 loop is CASRQGAVYNEQFF. The CDR3 nucleotides read TGCGCCAGCCGACAGGGGGCGGTCTACAATGAGCAGTTCTTC.

The V gene is TRBV6-5, the J gene TRBJ1-2; the D gene is possibly TRBD1 (5 bases). Germline CDR1 and CDR2: MNHEY and SVGAGI. The CDR3 spans 13 residues. Trimming took off 5 bases at V and 2 bases at J, with 9 bases between the two ends. For the CDR3, the DNA is TGTGCCAGCAGTCCGACAGCCAACTATGGCTACACCTTC. It specifies CASSPTANYGYTF.

The gene calls are TRBV25-1 and TRBJ1-1; possibly TRBD1 for D (5 bases). The germline V and J ends were trimmed by 4 bases and 5 bases, with 17 bases remaining between them. Looked up from germline, CDR1 is MGHDK and CDR2 is SYGVNS. The length of the CDR3 is 15 residues. The CDR3 is CASSADMTGRTEAFF. DNA of the CDR3: TGTGCCAGCAGTGCGGACATGACGGGGAGGACTGAAGCTTTCTTT.

This chain connects TRBV4-1 to TRBJ2-7, with D possibly TRBD2 on 5 matching bases. CDR3 length: 17 amino acids. CDR1 and CDR2 from the germline V gene are MGHRA and YSYEKL. Trimming left V 1 base short and J 0 bases short, with 16 bases between. CDR3 coding DNA: TGCGCCAGCAGCCAAGGGATTCAGGAGGCTCCCTCCTACGAGCAGTACTTC. Its protein is CASSQGIQEAPSYEQYF.

CDR3 protein: CATSRDAVSGANVLTF. CDR3 nucleotide sequence: TGTGCCACCAGCAGAGATGCAGTATCTGGGGCCAACGTCCTGACTTTC. V and J are TRBV15 and TRBJ2-6; the D is unclear. Looked up from germline, CDR1 is LNHNV and CDR2 is YYDKDF (reference sequence). The CDR3 has 16 amino acids. The germline V and J ends were trimmed by 0 bases and 1 base, with 7 bases remaining between them.

V and J are TRBV15 and TRBJ2-7, with 8 positions matching TRBD1. This CDR3 has 16 residues. The V gene end was trimmed by 0 bases and the J gene end by 7 bases; junction bases not matched to a gene: 11. CDR1 is LNHNV, CDR2 YYDKDF, per germline (reference sequence). The CDR3 reads CATSRDARQGLREQYF. In DNA form, the CDR3 reads TGTGCCACCAGCAGAGATGCCCGACAGGGGCTGAGGGAGCAGTACTTC.

The chain is built from TRBV6-7 and TRBJ2-7; D could derive from TRBD1 or TRBD2 (5 bases each). TRBV6-7 is marked as an open reading frame, function uncertain. The CDR3 runs 17 residues. V lost 2 bases and J lost 1, with 18 bases in between. The CDR3 coding sequence is TGTGCCAGCAGTTACCCCCCCCGGGACGCTGAATCCTACGAGCAGTACTTC. This sequence encodes CASSYPPRDAESYEQYF.

The chain links TRBV5-4 to TRBJ2-3; 7 bases map to TRBD1. The CDR3 consists of 13 residues. The germline CDR1 and CDR2 sequences are SGHNT and YYREEE (reference sequence). J was trimmed by 4 bases and V by 3 bases; bases with no gene match: 2. The CDR3 coding sequence is TGTGCCAGCAGCTCACAGGGGTCAGATACGCAGTATTTT. This encodes CASSSQGSDTQYF. Full variable domain (missing parts from reference TRBV5-4 and TRBJ2-3): ETGVTQSPTHLIKTRGQQVTLRCSSQSGHNTVSWYQQALGQGPQFIFQYYREEENGRGNFPPRFSGLQFPNYSSELNVNALELDDSALYLCASSSQGSDTQYFGPGTRLTVL.

This chain connects TRBV5-6 to TRBJ2-5; D is perhaps TRBD1 (5 bases). The J call is doubtful: the DNA matches TRBJ2-7 better. CDR3 length: 15 amino acids. The germline CDR1 and CDR2 sequences are SGHDT and YYEEEE. The CDR3 nucleotides read TGTGCCAGCAGCCCTCGATATGGGGCCGCCTACGAGCAGTACTTC. This encodes CASSPRYGAAYEQYF.

This chain uses TRBV29-1 with TRBJ1-1; no reliable D call. V shed 4 bases and J shed 3 bases, with 15 bases lying between them. Germline loops: CDR1 SQVTM, CDR2 ANQGSEA. This CDR3 has 14 residues. The CDR3 reads CSVAIGSMDTEAFF. CDR3 sequence (DNA): TGCAGCGTTGCAATCGGTTCGATGGACACTGAAGCTTTCTTT.

The J gene is TRBJ1-1, the V gene TRBV30; D gene unclear. The ends were cut back, 0 bases at V and 0 bases at J, with 8 bases in the middle. The CDR3 has 14 residues. Germline V gene sequence: CDR1 GTSNPN, CDR2 SVGIG (reference sequence). CDR3 nucleotides: TGTGCCTGGAGTGTCCGCGGCTTGAACACTGAAGCTTTCTTT. This translates into CAWSVRGLNTEAFF.

This chain connects TRBV6-5 to TRBJ2-7; D tentatively fits TRBD1 or TRBD2 (5 bases each). The germline V gene encodes CDR1 MNHEY and CDR2 SVGAGI. The CDR3 spans 15 residues. Trimming removed 2 bases from V and 2 bases from J, with 13 bases in between. CDR3 amino acids: CASSYLEVGPYEQYF. The CDR3 nucleotides read TGTGCCAGCAGTTACCTCGAGGTGGGACCCTACGAGCAGTACTTC.

The V call is TRBV5-1, the J call TRBJ1-6; TRBD1 is a possible D gene (6 bases). Trimming left V 0 bases short and J 6 bases short, with 10 bases between. CDR1 is SGHRS and CDR2 is YFSETQ in the germline V gene. This CDR3 spans 15 amino acids. Here the CDR3 reads CASSLGRGGNSPLHF. The CDR3 DNA follows: TGCGCCAGCAGCTTGGGCAGGGGTGGTAATTCACCCCTCCACTTT.

There are a few counts of this clone. The rearrangement links TRBV5-8 to TRBJ2-7; D might be TRBD1 (6 bases). Germline V gene data show CDR1 as SGHTS and CDR2 as YDEGEE. V was shortened by 0 bases and J by 3 bases, with 10 bases between the two germline ends. The CDR3 is 14 residues long. Written as DNA, the CDR3 is TGTGCCAGCAGCTTGGTGGGGGCCAGCTACGAGCAGTACTTC. Residues: CASSLVGASYEQYF.

Only a few counts were recorded for this clone. The chain joins TRBV5-1 to TRBJ1-1; the D is unclear. This CDR3 spans 14 amino acids. V shed 1 base and J shed 4 bases, with 11 bases lying between them. Germline loops: CDR1 SGHRS, CDR2 YFSETQ. CDR3 sequence: CASSLNPLLTEAFF. CDR3 DNA: TGCGCCAGCAGCTTGAACCCGTTGCTCACTGAAGCTTTCTTT.

This clone was observed once. This chain joins TRBV19 and TRBJ2-7; D is possibly TRBD1 (6 bases). CDR1 is LNHDA, CDR2 SQIVND, per germline (reference sequence). V was shortened by 0 bases and J by 8 bases, with 20 bases between the two germline ends. This CDR3 region has 16 residues. The CDR3 DNA reads TGTGCCAGTAGTATAGAGGACAGACCTACTCCGATCAAGCAGTACTTC. This sequence encodes CASSIEDRPTPIKQYF.

The sample holds many counts of this clone. The chain recombines TRBV19 with TRBJ2-3; 11 bases align to TRBD2. V lost 6 bases and J lost 6; bases outside the gene matches: 2. CDR3 size: 13 residues. Germline V gives CDR1 LNHDA, CDR2 SQIVND (reference sequence). The CDR3 spells CASRTSGEDTQYF. DNA of the CDR3: TGTGCCAGTAGGACTAGCGGGGAGGATACGCAGTATTTT.

CDR3 in DNA: TGTGCCAGCAGTGTGCGCAGTAACAATGAGCAGTTCTTC. Amino acid sequence: CASSVRSNNEQFF. V usage is TRBV2 and J usage is TRBJ2-1; D is undetermined. V gave up 4 bases and J gave up 5 bases, with 9 bases separating them. There are 13 residues in the CDR3. The germline V gene encodes CDR1 SNHLY and CDR2 FYNNEI.

V usage is TRBV7-9 and J usage is TRBJ1-2, with D perhaps TRBD1 (5 bases). The CDR3 runs 13 residues. With 5 bases removed from V and 3 bases from J, the gap between germline ends came to 10 bases. Germline V gene data show CDR1 as SEHNR and CDR2 as FQNEAQ (reference sequence). The CDR3 DNA reads TGTGCCAGCAGCCTAGGGGACTACTATGGCTACACCTTC. Its protein is CASSLGDYYGYTF.

The genes are TRBV6-5 and TRBJ1-5; no clear D gene. The CDR3 contains 15 residues. CDR1 and CDR2 (germline): MNHEY, SVGAGI. V lost 5 bases and J lost 3, with 14 bases in between. CDR3 sequence reads: CASSLGGGYNQPQHF. The CDR3 DNA reads as TGTGCCAGCAGTCTAGGAGGCGGCTACAATCAGCCCCAGCATTTT.

In its sample, this clone was seen a few times. The J gene is TRBJ1-5, the V gene TRBV19; D is perhaps TRBD1 (5 bases). The CDR3 runs to 15 residues. V lost 4 bases and J 5 bases, leaving 15 bases between the germline ends. Germline V gene lookup returns CDR1 LNHDA and CDR2 SQIVND (reference sequence). CDR3 loop: CASSNLPGPDQPQHF. The CDR3 nucleotides read TGTGCCAGTAGTAATCTCCCAGGGCCAGATCAGCCCCAGCATTTT. Together with reference TRBV19 and TRBJ1-5, the CDR3 gives the full variable domain: DGGITQSPKYLFRKEGQNVTLSCEQNLNHDAMYWYRQDPGQGLRLIYYSQIVNDFQKGDIAEGYSVSREKKESFPLTVTSAQKNPTAFYLCASSNLPGPDQPQHFGDGTRLSIL.

This clone was found a few times. J is TRBJ1-2 and V is TRBV5-1; no firm D call. Per the germline V gene, CDR1 is SGHRS and CDR2 is YFSETQ. CDR3 length: 14 residues. V dropped 0 bases and J dropped 4 bases, with 10 bases sitting between them. CDR3 coding DNA: TGCGCCAGCAGCTTGGCCGAGGACGGCTATGGCTACACCTTC. As protein: CASSLAEDGYGYTF.

The CDR3 loop reads CASRRQDNEQFF. Written as DNA, the CDR3 is TGTGCCAGCAGGAGACAGGACAATGAGCAGTTCTTC. The chain carries TRBV2 and TRBJ2-1, with a weak D call TRBD1 (6 bases). Germline CDR1 and CDR2: SNHLY and FYNNEI. V was shortened by 6 bases and J by 5 bases, with 8 bases between the two germline ends. The CDR3 is made up of 12 amino acids.

V is TRBV6-5 and J is TRBJ1-2, with TRBD1 identical over 8 bases. The trim removed 5 bases at V and 8 bases at J, leaving 10 bases unmatched. Germline CDR1 reads MNHEY; CDR2 reads SVGAGI. This CDR3 comprises 14 residues. Here the CDR3 reads CASSPRQGWGGYTF. CDR3 coding DNA: TGTGCCAGCAGTCCCCGACAGGGGTGGGGGGGCTACACCTTC.